Following are 21 T cell receptor beta chains from one sample sequenced in a study of OX40 agonist ivuxolimab in advanced cancers. TCRdb's copy holds only in-frame clones and misses some; the assay was immunoSEQ multiplex PCR. The repertoire holds fewer than 70,000 clones, with approximately 90% as singletons. This sample comprised CD4+ or CD8+ T cells sorted from blood, obtained in a trial of the OX40 agonist ivuxolimab. Every receptor here comes from an adult with an advanced solid tumor such as melanoma, head and neck, liver or kidney cancer.

The rearrangement joins TRBV10-3 to TRBJ2-1; the D is unclear. The germline V gene has CDR1 ENHRY and CDR2 SYGVKD. V dropped 0 bases and J dropped 1 base, with 4 bases sitting between them. There are 14 residues in the CDR3. The chain's CDR3 is CAISESESYNEQFF. The DNA for the CDR3 is TGTGCCATCAGTGAGTCCGAGTCCTACAATGAGCAGTTCTTC.

The gene calls are TRBV5-1 and TRBJ2-1, with a tentative D call TRBD1 (6 bases). The germline CDR1 and CDR2 sequences are SGHRS and YFSETQ. Between the trimmed V and J ends, which lost 1 base and 8 bases, there was a span of 16 bases. The CDR3 runs to 15 residues. CDR3 nucleotides: TGCGCCAGCAGCTTGTCAGGGGACCTACGCGATGAGCAGTTCTTC. Translating gives CASSLSGDLRDEQFF.

The chain combines TRBV27 with TRBJ2-5, with D tentatively TRBD1 (6 bases). Gene TRBJ2-7 matches the end of the DNA better, so the J call may be wrong. Per germline, CDR1 MNHEY and CDR2 SMNVEV (reference sequence). The CDR3 has 18 residues. The CDR3 nucleotides are TGTGCCAGCAGACCACAGGGTCAGTCCTCCCTCAATCTCTACGAGCAGTACTTC. Translation: CASRPQGQSSLNLYEQYF.

This chain's CDR3 is CASSLGAGGPYEQYF. The DNA of the CDR3 is TGTGCCAGCAGCTTAGGAGCGGGAGGGCCTTACGAGCAGTACTTC. The chain joins TRBV7-6 to TRBJ2-7; 10 positions agree with TRBD2. This CDR3 contains 15 residues. Germline V lookup: CDR1 SGHVS, CDR2 FNYEAQ. V was pared by 1 base and J by 4 bases, with 4 bases of the junction left unmatched.

The chain uses TRBV29-1 and TRBJ2-7; 12 bases fit TRBD2. Germline V gene sequence: CDR1 SQVTM, CDR2 ANQGSEA. Trimming took 7 bases from V and 0 from J; bases not matched to a gene: 25. CDR3 length equals 21 residues. CDR3 bases: TGCAGCGACCACCCAGCCCCGAAAGATACGGAGACTAGCGGGAGCTCCTACGAGCAGTACTTC. It codes for CSDHPAPKDTETSGSSYEQYF.

The rearrangement joins TRBV6-5 to TRBJ2-3; 9 bases map to TRBD2. The CDR3 sequence is 16 residues long. The ends lost 2 bases at V and 2 bases at J; junction bases unmatched: 5. Germline CDR1 reads MNHEY; CDR2 reads SVGAGI. CDR3 nucleotides: TGTGCCAGCAGTTACCTGGGACTAGCCAACACAGATACGCAGTATTTT. It encodes CASSYLGLANTDTQYF.

This clone was observed a handful of times. The CDR3 reads CASSLRQGRGTEAFF. The CDR3 nucleotides read TGTGCCAGCAGCCTTCGACAGGGGAGAGGTACTGAAGCTTTCTTT. This chain connects TRBV7-9 to TRBJ1-1; 8 bases line up with TRBD1. CDR1 and CDR2 from the germline V gene are SEHNR and FQNEAQ (reference sequence). The CDR3 is 15 amino acids. J was trimmed by 5 bases and V by 5 bases; bases with no gene match: 10.

The chain links TRBV5-1 to TRBJ2-3, with D perhaps TRBD2 (6 bases). Germline CDR1 is SGHRS and CDR2 is YFSETQ. The V and J ends lost 5 bases and 6 bases respectively, with 19 bases between them. This CDR3 comprises 15 residues. In DNA, the CDR3 is TGCGCCAGCAGGGGCGGGACCGGTAATTCGGATACGCAGTATTTT. Protein: CASRGGTGNSDTQYF.

The rearrangement uses TRBV19 and TRBJ2-7, with D perhaps TRBD1 (5 bases). Looked up from germline, CDR1 is LNHDA and CDR2 is SQIVND (reference sequence). The CDR3 is made up of 13 amino acids. The germline V and J ends were trimmed by 4 bases and 0 bases, with 7 bases remaining between them. CDR3 sequence (DNA): TGTGCCAGTAGTAGGGGCAGCTCCTACGAGCAGTACTTC. Translating it yields CASSRGSSYEQYF. Together with reference TRBV19 and TRBJ2-7, the CDR3 gives the full variable domain: DGGITQSPKYLFRKEGQNVTLSCEQNLNHDAMYWYRQDPGQGLRLIYYSQIVNDFQKGDIAEGYSVSREKKESFPLTVTSAQKNPTAFYLCASSRGSSYEQYFGPGTRLTVT.

This chain links TRBV19 with TRBJ2-1; TRBD2 matches at 14 bases. V trimming: 5 bases; J trimming: 4 bases; junction bases outside the gene matches: 10. Germline-derived CDR1 and CDR2 are LNHDA and SQIVND (reference sequence). The CDR3 runs 18 residues. The CDR3 sequence is CASSLPLTSGRGYNEQFF. Written as DNA, the CDR3 is TGTGCCAGTAGTTTGCCCCTGACTAGCGGGAGGGGATACAATGAGCAGTTCTTC.

This chain joins TRBV27 and TRBJ1-1; D is ambiguous. V was pared by 8 bases and J by 1 base, with 17 bases between. CDR1 and CDR2 from the germline V gene are MNHEY and SMNVEV (reference sequence). The CDR3 sequence is 15 residues long. The chain's CDR3 is CASLSGSRPNTEAFF. The DNA for the CDR3 is TGTGCCAGCCTCTCCGGGAGCAGACCGAACACTGAAGCTTTCTTT.

This rearrangement joins TRBV4-3 to TRBJ1-1; 8 nucleotides align to TRBD1. This CDR3 comprises 15 residues. J lost 1 base, V lost 4 bases, and 5 bases had no gene match. In germline, CDR1 is LGHNA, CDR2 YSLEER. This CDR3 is CASSLHDRGNTEAFF. DNA of the CDR3: TGCGCCAGCAGCCTGCACGACAGGGGGAACACTGAAGCTTTCTTT.

The chain recombines TRBV5-1 with TRBJ1-4; D possibly corresponds to TRBD1 (6 bases). Germline lookup yields CDR1 SGHRS and CDR2 YFSETQ. The CDR3 sequence is 16 residues long. The V gene lost 0 bases and the J gene lost 8 bases, with 17 bases spanning the gap. The CDR3 DNA sequence: TGCGCCAGCAGCTTGGCCATCTTAGGAGACAGGGAAAAACTGTTTTTT. This translates into CASSLAILGDREKLFF.

The chain has TRBV4-3 and TRBJ2-1; D gene uncertain. The germline V gene encodes CDR1 LGHNA and CDR2 YSLEER. The CDR3 totals 15 residues. The V and J ends lost 1 base and 0 bases respectively, with 7 bases between them. The CDR3 loop reads CASSQGRNSYNEQFF. In DNA form, the CDR3 reads TGCGCCAGCAGCCAAGGTCGAAACTCCTACAATGAGCAGTTCTTC.

This clone was seen only once. As DNA, the CDR3 is TGTGCCTGGAGGAGTGAGGCCAGGGGAAGAGAAAAACTGTTTTTT. Translated: CAWRSEARGREKLFF. The gene calls are TRBV30 and TRBJ1-4; D may be TRBD1 (6 bases). The CDR3 has 15 residues. V lost 3 bases and J 8 bases, leaving 19 bases between the germline ends. Germline V gene sequence: CDR1 GTSNPN, CDR2 SVGIG (reference sequence).

The rearrangement joins TRBV29-1 to TRBJ2-3; 8 nucleotides line up with TRBD1. The CDR3 is made up of 15 amino acids. V gave up 6 bases and J gave up 3 bases; unmatched junction bases: 11. CDR1 and CDR2 (germline): SQVTM, ANQGSEA. CDR3 bases: TGCAGCGTGGACGGACAGGGACTTAGGACAGATACGCAGTATTTT. Translated, it gives CSVDGQGLRTDTQYF.

This sequence joins TRBV30 and TRBJ1-5; possible D gene TRBD1, 5 bases. CDR3 length: 13 amino acids. CDR1 is GTSNPN, CDR2 SVGIG, per germline (reference sequence). Trimming took 1 base from V and 6 from J, leaving 10 bases between them. CDR3 amino acids: CAWSATEGQPQHF. The CDR3 bases are TGTGCCTGGAGTGCGACAGAGGGTCAGCCCCAGCATTTT.

The chain couples TRBV6-5 to TRBJ2-7; possibly TRBD2 for D (5 bases). The V and J ends lost 5 bases and 7 bases respectively, with 12 bases between them. Germline CDR1 reads MNHEY; CDR2 reads SVGAGI. The CDR3 runs 12 residues. CDR3 sequence (DNA): TGTGCCAGCAGTCAAACCGGGATTGAGCAGTACTTC. Encoded protein: CASSQTGIEQYF.

By frequency in the sample, this clone is medium-sized. The rearrangement joins TRBV7-2 to TRBJ1-2, with TRBD1 matching 7 bases. This CDR3 is built from 15 residues. Germline V gene data show CDR1 as SGHTA and CDR2 as FQGNSA. V lost 5 bases to trimming and J lost 2 bases; unmatched junction nucleotides: 8. The DNA for the CDR3 is TGTGCCAGCAGCCCGACACAGGGGACCAACTATGGCTACACCTTC. Protein product: CASSPTQGTNYGYTF.

The V gene is TRBV6-6, the J gene TRBJ1-5; D gene uncertain. With 2 bases removed from V and 0 bases from J, the gap between germline ends came to 8 bases. The germline V gene encodes CDR1 MNHNY and CDR2 SVGAGI (reference sequence). The CDR3 consists of 15 residues. The CDR3 is CASSYNFYSNQPQHF. DNA for the CDR3: TGTGCCAGCAGTTACAACTTTTATAGCAATCAGCCCCAGCATTTT.

The chain links TRBV6-4 to TRBJ2-7; a possible D gene is TRBD2 (5 bases). The CDR3 loop spans 15 amino acids. V shed 2 bases and J shed 2 bases, with 13 bases lying between them. The germline gives CDR1 MRHNA, CDR2 SNTAGT. This CDR3 reads CASSDNTGYPYEQYF. The CDR3 DNA follows: TGTGCCAGCAGTGACAATACGGGATACCCCTACGAGCAGTACTTC.